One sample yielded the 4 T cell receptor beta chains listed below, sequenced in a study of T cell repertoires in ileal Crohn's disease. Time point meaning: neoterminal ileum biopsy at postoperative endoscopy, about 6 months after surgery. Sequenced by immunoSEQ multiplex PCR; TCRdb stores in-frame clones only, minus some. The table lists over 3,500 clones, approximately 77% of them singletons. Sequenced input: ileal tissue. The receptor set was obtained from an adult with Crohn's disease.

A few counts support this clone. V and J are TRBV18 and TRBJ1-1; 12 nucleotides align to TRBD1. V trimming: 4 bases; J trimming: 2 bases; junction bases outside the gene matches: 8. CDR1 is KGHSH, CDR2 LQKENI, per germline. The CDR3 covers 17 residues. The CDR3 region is CASSRTGTGGGNTEAFF. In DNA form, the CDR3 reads TGTGCCAGCTCACGGACCGGGACAGGGGGCGGAAACACTGAAGCTTTCTTT.

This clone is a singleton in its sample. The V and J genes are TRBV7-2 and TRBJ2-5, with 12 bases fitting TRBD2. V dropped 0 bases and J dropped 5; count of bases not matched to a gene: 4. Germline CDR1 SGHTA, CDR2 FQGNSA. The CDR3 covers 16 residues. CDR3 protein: CASSLAGTSGWETQYF. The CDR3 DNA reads TGTGCCAGCAGCTTAGCGGGGACTAGCGGGTGGGAGACCCAGTACTTC. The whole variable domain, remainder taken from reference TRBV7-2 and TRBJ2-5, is GAGVSQSPSNKVTEKGKDVELRCDPISGHTALYWYRQSLGQGLEFLIYFQGNSAPDKSGLPSDRFSAERTGGSVSTLTIQRTQQEDSAVYLCASSLAGTSGWETQYFGPGTRLLVL.

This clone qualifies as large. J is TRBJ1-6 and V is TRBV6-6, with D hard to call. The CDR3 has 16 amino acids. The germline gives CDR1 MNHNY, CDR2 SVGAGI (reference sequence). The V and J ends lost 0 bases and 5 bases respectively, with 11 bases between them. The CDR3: CASSYSAVVNNSPLHF. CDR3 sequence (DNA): TGTGCCAGCAGTTACTCAGCGGTGGTGAATAATTCACCCCTCCACTTT.

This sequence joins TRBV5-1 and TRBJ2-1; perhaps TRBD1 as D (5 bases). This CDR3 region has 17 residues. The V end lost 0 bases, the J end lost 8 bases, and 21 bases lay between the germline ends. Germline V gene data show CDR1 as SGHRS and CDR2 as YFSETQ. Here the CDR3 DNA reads TGCGCCAGCAGCTTGGAACAGGCCGCCCACCTAGGGGATGAGCAGTTCTTC. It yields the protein CASSLEQAAHLGDEQFF.